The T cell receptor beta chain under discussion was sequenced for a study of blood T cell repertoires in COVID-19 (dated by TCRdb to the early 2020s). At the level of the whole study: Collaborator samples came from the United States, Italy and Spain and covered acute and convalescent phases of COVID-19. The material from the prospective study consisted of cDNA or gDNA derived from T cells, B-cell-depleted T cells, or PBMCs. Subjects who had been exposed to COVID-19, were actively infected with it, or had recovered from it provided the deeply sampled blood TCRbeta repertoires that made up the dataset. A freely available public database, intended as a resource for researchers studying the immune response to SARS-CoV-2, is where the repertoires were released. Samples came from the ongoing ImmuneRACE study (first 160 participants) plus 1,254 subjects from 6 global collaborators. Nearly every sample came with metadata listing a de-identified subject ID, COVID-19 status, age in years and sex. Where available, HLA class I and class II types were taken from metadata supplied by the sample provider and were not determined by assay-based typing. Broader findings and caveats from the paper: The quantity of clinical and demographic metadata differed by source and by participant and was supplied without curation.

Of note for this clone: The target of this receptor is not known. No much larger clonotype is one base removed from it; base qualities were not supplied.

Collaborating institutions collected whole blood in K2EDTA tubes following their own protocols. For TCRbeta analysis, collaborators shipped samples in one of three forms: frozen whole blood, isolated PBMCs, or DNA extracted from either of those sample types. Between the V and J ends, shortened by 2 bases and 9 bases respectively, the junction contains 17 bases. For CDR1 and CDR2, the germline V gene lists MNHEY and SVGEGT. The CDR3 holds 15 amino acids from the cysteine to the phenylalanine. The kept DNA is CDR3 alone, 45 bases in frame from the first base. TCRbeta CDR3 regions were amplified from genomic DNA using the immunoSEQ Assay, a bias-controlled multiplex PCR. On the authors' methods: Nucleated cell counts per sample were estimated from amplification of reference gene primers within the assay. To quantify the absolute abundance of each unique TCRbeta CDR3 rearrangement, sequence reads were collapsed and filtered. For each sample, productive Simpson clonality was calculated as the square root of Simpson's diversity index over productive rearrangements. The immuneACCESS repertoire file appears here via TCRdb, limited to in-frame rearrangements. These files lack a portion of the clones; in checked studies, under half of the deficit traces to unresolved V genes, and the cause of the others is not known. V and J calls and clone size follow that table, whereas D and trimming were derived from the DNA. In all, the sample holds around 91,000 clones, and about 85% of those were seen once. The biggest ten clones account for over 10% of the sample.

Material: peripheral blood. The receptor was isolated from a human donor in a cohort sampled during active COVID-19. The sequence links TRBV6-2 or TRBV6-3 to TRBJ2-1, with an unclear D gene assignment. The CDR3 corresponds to CASSYQILSATEQFF. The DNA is TGTGCCAGCAGTTACCAAATTTTGTCAGCGACTGAGCAGTTCTTC.